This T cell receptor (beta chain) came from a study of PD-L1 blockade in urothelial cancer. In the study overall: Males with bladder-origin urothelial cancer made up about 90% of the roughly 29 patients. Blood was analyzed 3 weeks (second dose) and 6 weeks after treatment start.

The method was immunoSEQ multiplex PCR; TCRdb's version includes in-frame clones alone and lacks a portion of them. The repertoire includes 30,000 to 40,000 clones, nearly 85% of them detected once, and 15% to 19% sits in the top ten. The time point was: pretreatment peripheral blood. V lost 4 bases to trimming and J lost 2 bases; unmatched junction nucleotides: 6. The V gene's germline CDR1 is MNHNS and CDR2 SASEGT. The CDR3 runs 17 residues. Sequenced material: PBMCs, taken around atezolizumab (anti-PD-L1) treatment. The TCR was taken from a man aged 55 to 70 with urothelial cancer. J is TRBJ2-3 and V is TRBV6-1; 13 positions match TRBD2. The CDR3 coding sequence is TGTGCCAGCAGTGGTCCGGGACTAGCGGGATCCACAGATACGCAGTATTTT. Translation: CASSGPGLAGSTDTQYF.